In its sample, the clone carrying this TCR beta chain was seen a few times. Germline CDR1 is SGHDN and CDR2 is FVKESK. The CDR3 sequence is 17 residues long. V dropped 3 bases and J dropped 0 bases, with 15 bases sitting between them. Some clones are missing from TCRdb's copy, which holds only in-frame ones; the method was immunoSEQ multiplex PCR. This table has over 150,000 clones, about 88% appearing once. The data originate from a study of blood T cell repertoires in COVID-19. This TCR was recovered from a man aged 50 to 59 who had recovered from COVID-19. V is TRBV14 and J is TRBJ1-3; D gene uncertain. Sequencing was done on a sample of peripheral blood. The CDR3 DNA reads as TGTGCCAGCAGCCACCGGGGAGGAACGAACTCTGGAAACACCATATATTTT. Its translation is CASSHRGGTNSGNTIYF. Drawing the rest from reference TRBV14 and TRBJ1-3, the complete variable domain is EAGVTQFPSHSVIEKGQTVTLRCDPISGHDNLYWYRRVMGKEIKFLLHFVKESKQDESGMPNNRFLAERTGGTYSTLKVQPAELEDSGVYFCASSHRGGTNSGNTIYFGEGSWLTVV.